This T cell receptor (beta chain) is drawn from a study of control samples from healthy donors and cancer patients. Assay: immunoSEQ multiplex PCR; the TCRdb copy retains only in-frame clones and omits some. The repertoire includes 85,000 to 100,000 clones, over 90% of them detected once, and approximately 7.9% sits in the top ten. V lost 6 bases to trimming and J lost 5 bases; unmatched junction nucleotides: 13. Germline V lookup: CDR1 LNHDA, CDR2 SQIVND (reference sequence). CDR3 length equals 17 residues. The clonotype originates from a young man in good health. The chain couples TRBV19 to TRBJ1-5; TRBD1 matches 10 bases. The sequencing sample was made of blood. The CDR3 bases are TGTGCCAGTAGAAATGACAGGGGGCGCGGGGGGCATCAGCCCCAGCATTTT. The encoded protein is CASRNDRGRGGHQPQHF.